This record looks at one TCR beta chain sequence and its context. This clonotype has just one count. This receptor's antigen is unknown. No per-base quality is available; no much larger clone lies one base away. One read alone makes for weak evidence. The sample originates from a study of CD8 T cells in Susac syndrome (dated by TCRdb to about 2019). About the full investigation: Of the Susac syndrome patients who were sequenced, five or six had clinically active disease and 8 or 9 were in clinical remission. At blood withdrawal, Susac syndrome patients were therapy-naive, treated with corticosteroids (with IVIg additionally given to some), or treated with IVIg alone. The study used repertoire sequencing to test whether antigen drove CD8+ T cell activation and differentiation in Susac syndrome. The study at large found these results: In patients with Susac syndrome, the CD4+ T cell repertoire showed no detectable clonal expansion. The study acknowledged that relatively few individuals were included in the TCR sequencing and HLA analysis.

Peripheral blood CD8+ and CD4+ T cells from healthy donors, Susac syndrome patients and multiple sclerosis patients were profiled by high-throughput TCR beta sequencing. The Susac syndrome patients fulfilled recently defined diagnostic criteria for either definite or probable disease. Bulk CD8+ and CD4+ T cells were purified magnetically by negative isolation, whereas CD8+ TEMRA cells were enriched by FACS. Blood was collected in EDTA tubes and processed within 24 hours, with PBMCs isolated through density gradient centrifugation. PBMCs destined for TCR sequencing were cryopreserved in liquid nitrogen and later thawed in a 37 °C water bath. The sorted or isolated CD4+, CD8+ and CD8+ TEMRA cells had a purity of 90% or higher. Germline trimming amounts to 2 bases on V and 9 bases on J, with 9 as the count of junction bases outside the gene matches. Inclusive of the bounding cysteine and phenylalanine, the CDR3 is 16 residues long. The only DNA kept is the CDR3, 48 bases in frame from the first base. The germline V gene yields MNHEY for CDR1 and SVGAGI for CDR2.

RNA was extracted with the RNeasy kit and 0.5 to 1 ug was reverse transcribed using random hexamers. TCR beta CDR3 regions were amplified with the immunoSEQ multiplex PCR assay covering 54 Vbeta and 13 Jbeta segments. PCR amplification bias was corrected by using a synthetic template baseline for primer optimization and computational correction. As for the original processing: Reads were annotated to V, D and J genes according to IMGT and were analyzed with immunoSEQ Analyzer, with only productive sequences retained. Clonality was computed as one minus Shannon entropy normalized by log2 of the number of productive unique sequences. For each patient and control, public and private clones were evaluated within the 100 most prevalent clones. A clone was defined as Susac-specific if it was absent from the healthy and MS cohorts, from 950 to 1,300 published viral clones and from other ImmuneACCESS disease sequences. The public sequencing data were trimmed at Q25 with fastp and processed into clonotypes with MiXCR by TCRdb, which kept only in-frame beta chains. Each CDR3 protein appears once, grouped with its most common genes and DNA. The V and J calls follow TCRdb's processing rather than the paper's. The sample table records under 90,000 distinct CDR3 sequences; just over 90% of these occur just once. The ten biggest clones cover 0.5% to 0.65% of the sample.

The clonotype comes from a human donor with Susac syndrome. Recombination joined TRBV6-5 with TRBJ1-6, with 8 central nucleotides matching TRBD1. Sequencing was performed on CD4+ T cells from PBMCs. The DNA reads TGTGCCAGCAGTTACGGATTCGGGACAGGCGCTTCACCCCTCCACTTT. This encodes CASSYGFGTGASPLHF.